The entry below gives a single TCR beta chain sequence along with its context. This entry is derived from a study of blood T cell repertoires in COVID-19. Looking at the study overall: Italy, Spain and the United States were the sources of the convalescent and acute COVID-19 samples. Sources were T cells, B-cell-depleted T cells, or PBMCs; the material itself was cDNA or gDNA.

Trimming removed 2 bases from V and 8 bases from J, with 15 bases in between. This CDR3 contains 14 residues. CDR1 is MGHDK and CDR2 is SYGVNS in the germline V gene. Measured with immunoSEQ multiplex PCR; TCRdb has only the in-frame clones, and not every one. The data show about 260,000 clones, approximately 90% seen once. The sample taken for sequencing was peripheral blood. This chain joins TRBV25-1 and TRBJ1-2, with D tentatively TRBD1 (6 bases). The source is a man between 18 and 35 years old with active or convalescent COVID-19. The CDR3 here is CASSEGGGLMGYTF. CDR3 bases: TGTGCCAGCAGTGAAGGCGGGGGGCTGATGGGCTACACCTTC.